This TCR beta chain stems from a study of T cells in Graves' hyperthyroidism and ophthalmopathy (dated 2019 in TCRdb). Regarding the complete study: To identify distinguishing TCR V-J signatures, a discovery cohort of around 100 patients was used, comprising some 43 with Graves' ophthalmopathy and under 60 with stable Graves' hyperthyroidism. Prospective prediction of ophthalmopathy was tested in an independent validation cohort of 18 to 20 hyperthyroidism patients and some 17 patients who later progressed to ophthalmopathy. For training and testing, the 100 or so patients in the discovery cohort were randomly divided in a 7:3 ratio. The study also compared thyroid tissue and blood T-cell repertoires from about 6 Graves' hyperthyroidism patients. After sampling, hyperthyroidism patients received methimazole starting at 30 mg daily, and ophthalmopathy patients received high-dose intravenous methylprednisolone. According to the paper, TCR Vbeta CDR3 sequencing was carried out on around 140 peripheral blood samples, which came from fewer than 50 ophthalmopathy, roughly 75 hyperthyroidism and 17 progressor patients. Study-level results and caveats: A 13 V-J signature model separated ophthalmopathy from stable hyperthyroidism, with over 85% sensitivity and roughly 81% specificity in cross-validation and 80%/75% in testing. Sample size was not statistically predetermined, and investigators were not blinded to group allocation. Most expanded thyroid clonotypes (frequency above 0.001) were also detected in blood, suggesting blood repertoires may reflect thyroid immune responses. In validation, the model predicted progression to ophthalmopathy with around 71% sensitivity and 72% to 85% specificity, a median of about 6 months before onset.

TCR beta CDR3 regions were amplified from RNA transcripts. The first round of RT-PCR for the TCR CDR3 was performed with the HTBI primer set and the Qiagen OneStep RT-PCR kit. Libraries were constructed in a second round of multiplex PCR, after which size selection and purification were performed. Libraries were sequenced paired-end with 100 bp reads on an Illumina HiSeq2000. The study's own analysis went as follows. SOAPnuke was used to process the raw data, removing reads that contained adapters or uncalled bases, had a mean Phred below 15, or lacked an exact match to the constant primer or identifier. COPE v1.2.5 was used to merge high-quality paired reads, and clonotypes were defined as unique nucleotide sequences. MiTCR v1.1 was used to align clonotypes to the IMGT TRBV, TRBD and TRBJ reference segments. The analysis included only V-J combinations with a frequency above 0.0001, which together covered 99.2% of the repertoires. The TCS score was defined as F50 (clonal expansion) divided by E x V (chaos), with BLOSUM62-based TCRdist calculated between CDR3 peptides within each V-J. Welch's t-statistics and random forest reduced fewer than 600 V-J features to 13, which were used in a naive Bayes classifier (R e1071). The public sequencing data were trimmed at Q25 with fastp and processed into clonotypes with MiXCR by TCRdb, which kept only in-frame beta chains. All rows with the same CDR3 protein become a single entry with the most common DNA and genes. TCRdb, not the original authors, processed these V and J calls. Counted in this sample were 560,000 or so distinct CDR3 sequences; approximately 44% of them appeared once. The top ten clones comprise 6.5% to 9% of the sample.

A patient counted as having stable Graves' hyperthyroidism if no progression to ophthalmopathy occurred over 18 months of follow-up. Hyperthyroidism patients were aged 18 to 65 years and newly diagnosed, with disease duration of less than 2 months. Patients with uncontrolled infections, other autoimmune diseases, pregnancy or lactation were excluded. Diagnoses were established on the basis of clinical symptoms, serum thyroxine and TRAb, thyroid ultrasound, and orbital computed tomography. Total RNA was extracted with Trizol reagent, and quality was checked on an Agilent 2100 Bioanalyzer. This clonotype has a count of ten or more. Its recognized antigen is unknown. Per-base quality was not reported, and no clone a single base away is much larger than it. There are 14 amino acids in the CDR3, from cysteine to phenylalanine inclusive. Solely the CDR3 DNA is kept, with 42 bases framed from the first base. V is trimmed back by 6 bases and J by 3 bases, and the junction contains 6 bases that no gene match accounts for. Per the germline V gene, SQVTM is the CDR1 and ANQGSEA is the CDR2.

Sequencing used peripheral blood or thyroid tissue (not recorded which). This receptor was taken from a woman between 18 and 29 years old with Graves' hyperthyroidism. Donor details come from another sample of the same person, matched by shared clones. The rearrangement joined TRBV29-1 to TRBJ2-7, with 12 bases aligning to TRBD2. The CDR3 reads CSVTGLAGFYEQYF. Read as DNA, the sequence is TGCAGCGTAACCGGACTAGCGGGATTCTACGAGCAGTACTTC.